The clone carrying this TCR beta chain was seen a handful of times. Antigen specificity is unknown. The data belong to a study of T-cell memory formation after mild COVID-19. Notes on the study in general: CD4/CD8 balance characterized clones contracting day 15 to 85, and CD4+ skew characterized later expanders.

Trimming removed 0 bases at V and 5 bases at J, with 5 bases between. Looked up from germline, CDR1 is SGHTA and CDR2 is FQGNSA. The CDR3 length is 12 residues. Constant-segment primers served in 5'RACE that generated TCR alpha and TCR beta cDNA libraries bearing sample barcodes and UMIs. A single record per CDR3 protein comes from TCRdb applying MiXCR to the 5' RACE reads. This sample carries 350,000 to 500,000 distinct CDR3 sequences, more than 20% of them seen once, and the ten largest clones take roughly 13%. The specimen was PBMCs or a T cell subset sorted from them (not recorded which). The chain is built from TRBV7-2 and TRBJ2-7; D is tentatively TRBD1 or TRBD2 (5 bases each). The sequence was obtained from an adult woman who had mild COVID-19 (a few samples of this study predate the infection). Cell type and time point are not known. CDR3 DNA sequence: TGTGCCAGCAGCTTAGCGGGGGACGAGCAGTACTTC. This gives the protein CASSLAGDEQYF.